The present T cell receptor beta chain was sequenced within a study of a mutant IDH1 vaccine in newly diagnosed glioma. Time point described: week 5, during vaccination. Vaccinated patients received 300 ug of mutant IDH1 20-mer peptide per dose, with topical imiquimod. The data were produced by immunoSEQ multiplex PCR, yet TCRdb's version contains in-frame clones alone and is incomplete. The profile shows some 27,000 clones, around 79% of them singletons. Regarding the study as a whole: Overall, 85% to 95% of patients had vaccine-induced immune responses.

To note about this clone: What it recognizes is unknown.

The CDR3 length is 15 residues. Losses at the gene ends were 6 bases for V and 8 bases for J; bases not matched to a gene: 12. Germline V gene lookup returns CDR1 LGHNA and CDR2 YNFKEQ. This sequence originates from a man aged 40-49 years with glioma. Sequencing used PBMCs, obtained from a glioma patient whose treatment included an IDH1 peptide vaccine. J is TRBJ2-1 and V is TRBV4-2; 8 nucleotides line up with TRBD2. For the CDR3, the DNA is TGTGCCAGCAGTAGGACTAAGCGGGAGAGCCATGAGCAGTTCTTC. This translates into CASSRTKRESHEQFF.